This TCR beta chain is drawn from a study of T-cell memory formation after mild COVID-19. The study, taken as a whole, reports: The finding that pre-infection memory included some responding clones suggested that cross-reactive memory joined. Second-wave clones with a day 37 peak had unconfirmed SARS-CoV-2 specificity.

As regards this clonotype: Its antigen is not known.

TCR alpha and TCR beta cDNA libraries with sample barcodes and UMIs came from 5'RACE using constant-segment primers. One entry per CDR3 protein results from TCRdb running MiXCR on the 5' RACE reads. The sample has 450,000 or so distinct CDR3 sequences, around 18% seen once. The germline V gene encodes CDR1 SQVTM and CDR2 ANQGSEA. Trimming cost V 3 bases and J 5 bases; bases outside gene matches: 14. The CDR3 contains 16 residues. The sequence came from an adult woman who had mild COVID-19 (a few samples of this study predate the infection). Cell type and time point are not known. The chain is built from TRBV29-1 and TRBJ1-2, with 8 bases identical to TRBD1. Sequencing was carried out using PBMCs or a T cell subset sorted from them (not recorded which). CDR3 bases: TGCAGCGTTGACCGACAGGGGCAAGGGCTCACTTATGGCTACACCTTC. Amino acid sequence: CSVDRQGQGLTYGYTF.